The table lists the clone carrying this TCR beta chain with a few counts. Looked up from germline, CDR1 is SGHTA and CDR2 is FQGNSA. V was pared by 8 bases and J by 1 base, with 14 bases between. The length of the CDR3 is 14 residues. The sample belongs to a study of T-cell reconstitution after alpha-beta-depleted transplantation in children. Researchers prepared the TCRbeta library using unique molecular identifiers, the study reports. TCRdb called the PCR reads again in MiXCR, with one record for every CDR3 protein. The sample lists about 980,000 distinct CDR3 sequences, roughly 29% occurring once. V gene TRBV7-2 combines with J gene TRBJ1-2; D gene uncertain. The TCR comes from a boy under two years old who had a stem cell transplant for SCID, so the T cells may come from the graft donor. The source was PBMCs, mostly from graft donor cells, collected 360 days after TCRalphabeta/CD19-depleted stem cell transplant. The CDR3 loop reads CASGLSTFNYGYTF. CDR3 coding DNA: TGTGCCAGCGGGCTGTCGACTTTTAACTATGGCTACACCTTC.